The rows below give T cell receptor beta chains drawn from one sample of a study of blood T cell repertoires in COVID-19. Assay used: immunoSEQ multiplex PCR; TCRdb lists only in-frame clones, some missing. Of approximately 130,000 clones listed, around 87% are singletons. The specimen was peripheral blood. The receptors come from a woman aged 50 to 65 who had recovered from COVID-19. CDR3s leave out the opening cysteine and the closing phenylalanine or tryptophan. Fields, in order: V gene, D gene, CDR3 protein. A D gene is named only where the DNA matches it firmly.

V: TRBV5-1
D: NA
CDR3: ASSLQETQY

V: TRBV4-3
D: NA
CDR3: ASSQDWARRETQY

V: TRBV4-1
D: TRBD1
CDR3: ASSQVGTASRY

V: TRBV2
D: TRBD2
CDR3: ASSEGAGEVQETQY

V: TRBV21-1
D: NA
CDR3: ASSIQTGRAGNTIY

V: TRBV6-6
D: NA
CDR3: LRFLNYGYT

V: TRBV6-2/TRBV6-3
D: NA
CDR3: ASSYLAPANEQF

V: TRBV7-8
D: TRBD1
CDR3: ASSQNRGRNEKLF

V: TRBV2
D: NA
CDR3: ASTFAQGPLYGYT

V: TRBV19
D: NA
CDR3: ASSQARGTTEAF

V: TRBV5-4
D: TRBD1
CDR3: ASRGQGGTEAF

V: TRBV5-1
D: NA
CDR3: ASSLAGGGDYGYT

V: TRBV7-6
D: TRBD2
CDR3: ASSLAGGEQF

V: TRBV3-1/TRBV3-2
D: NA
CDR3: ASSLQGGGETQY

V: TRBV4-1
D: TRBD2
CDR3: ASSQESLRGGLYNEQF

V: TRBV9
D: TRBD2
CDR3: ASSAWTSGRGELF

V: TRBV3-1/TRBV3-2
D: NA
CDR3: ASSQDVWGAVEINEKLF